This T cell receptor (beta chain) was profiled in a study of identical twins. Unique molecular identifiers were present on cDNA, and template switching added a universal primer site. Via MiXCR, TCRdb re-called the 5' RACE reads, giving one row per CDR3 protein. The sample consists of 1.5 million to 2 million distinct CDR3 sequences, less than 35% of them appearing once. In its sample, this clonotype was seen a few times. The CDR3 has 16 residues. Germline lookup yields CDR1 SGHDN and CDR2 FVKESK. The J segment lost 4 bases and the V segment lost 0 bases, leaving 6 bases of the junction unmatched. Source material: cord blood. The V and J genes are TRBV14 and TRBJ2-1; 7 bases align to TRBD2. This TCR was sampled from a newborn girl in good health. The CDR3 loop reads CASSQDFGRGYNEQFF. As DNA, the CDR3 is TGTGCCAGCAGCCAAGATTTTGGGCGGGGGTACAATGAGCAGTTCTTC.